Here is one T cell receptor (beta chain) with its context. No cognate antigen has been identified for it. Per-nucleotide qualities are absent, and no much larger clonotype sits a single base away. Enrolling through a virtual design, the prospective study's participants ranged in age from roughly 18 to 90 years and lived across roughly 23 United States geographic areas. In the prospective study, participants were assigned to cohorts based on the clinical history participants reported in a screening survey and a study questionnaire. ImmuneRACE Cohort 3 recovered participants were defined by two consecutive negative NP/OP PCR tests, healthcare professional clearance, or symptom resolution. Mobile phlebotomists in the prospective study collected whole blood, serum and a nasopharyngeal or oropharyngeal swab from every participant. Participants in the prospective study had the option to provide additional blood draws and questionnaires over a roughly 2-month period. Blood samples from the prospective study were shipped frozen or at room temperature prior to DNA extraction.

TCRbeta CDR3 regions were amplified from genomic DNA using the immunoSEQ Assay, a bias-controlled multiplex PCR. In the original analysis: The number of nucleated cells in each sample was estimated from the amplification of reference gene primers within the assay. To quantify the absolute abundance of each unique TCRbeta CDR3 rearrangement, sequence reads were collapsed and filtered. For each sample, productive Simpson clonality was calculated as the square root of Simpson's diversity index over productive rearrangements. This is the immuneACCESS table as TCRdb keeps it, with only in-frame sequences that have V and J called. A part of the clones is gone; compared with another copy, unresolved V genes explain less than half, and the rest is unexplained. V and J calls and clone size come straight from that table; D and trimming were deduced from the DNA. This sample has 150,000 or so clones in its table, and about 75% of those were observed once. 2.5% to 3% of the sample is taken by the ten largest.

The data derive from a study of blood T cell repertoires in COVID-19 (dated by TCRdb to about 2020). Context from the whole study: The collaborator samples originated in the United States, Italy and Spain and spanned the acute and convalescent phases of COVID-19. Where HLA class I and class II types were available, the types were taken from metadata supplied by the sample provider, not from assay-based typing. The sample metadata nearly always contained a de-identified subject ID, COVID-19 status, age in years and sex. The material from the prospective study consisted of cDNA or gDNA derived from T cells, B-cell-depleted T cells, or PBMCs. Samples were obtained from the ongoing ImmuneRACE study (first 160 participants) and from some 1,200 subjects provided by 6 global collaborators. The repertoires were made available in a free public database intended to serve as a resource for research on the immune response to SARS-CoV-2. Deeply sampled blood TCRbeta repertoires from subjects exposed to, actively infected with, or recovered from COVID-19 were included in the dataset. Study-wide findings and limitations: The quantity of clinical and demographic metadata differed by source and by participant and was supplied without curation.

This clonotype originated in a woman aged 50 to 60 who had recovered from COVID-19. Sequencing was performed on PBMCs or T cells enriched from blood (not recorded which).

CDR3 region: CAIRMTSEKLFF. The nucleotides are TGTGCCATCCGAATGACTTCTGAAAAACTGTTTTTT. The chain is assembled from TRBV12-3 or TRBV12-4 and TRBJ1-4; the D gene is unclear. V and J lose 10 bases and 7 bases, and a span of 13 bases separates them. The CDR3, from cysteine to phenylalanine, totals 12 residues. Just the 36-base CDR3 DNA is kept, in frame starting at base 1.